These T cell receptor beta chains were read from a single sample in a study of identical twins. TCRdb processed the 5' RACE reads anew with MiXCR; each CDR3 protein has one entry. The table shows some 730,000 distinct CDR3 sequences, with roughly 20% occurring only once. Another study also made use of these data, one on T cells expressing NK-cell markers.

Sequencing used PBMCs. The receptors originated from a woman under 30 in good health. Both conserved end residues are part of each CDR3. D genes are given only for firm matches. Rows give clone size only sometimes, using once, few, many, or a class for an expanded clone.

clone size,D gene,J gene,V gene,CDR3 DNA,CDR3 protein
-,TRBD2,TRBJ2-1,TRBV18,TGTGCCAGCTCACCAACAGCGGGAGTGAGCTCCTACAATGAGCAGTTCTTC,CASSPTAGVSSYNEQFF
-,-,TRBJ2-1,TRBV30,TGTGCCTGGAGTGGGGGGAACAATGAGCAGTTCTTC,CAWSGGNNEQFF
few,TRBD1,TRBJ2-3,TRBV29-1,TGCAGCGTTAAACAGGGGAACACAGATACGCAGTATTTT,CSVKQGNTDTQYF
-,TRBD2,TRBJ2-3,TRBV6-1,TGTGCCAGCGAGCCGCTAGGTAGCGGGGGATACACAGATACGCAGTATTTT,CASEPLGSGGYTDTQYF
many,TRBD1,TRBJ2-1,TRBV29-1,TGCAGTGCTTCGCGGGCAGGGGGCAGTTACAATGAGCAGTTCTTC,CSASRAGGSYNEQFF
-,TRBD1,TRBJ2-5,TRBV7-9,TGTGCCAGCAGCCTCGGACAGGTCCAAGAGACCCAGTACTTC,CASSLGQVQETQYF
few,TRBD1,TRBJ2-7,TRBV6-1,TGTGCCAGCAATGGACAGGGCTCCTACGAGCAGTACTTC,CASNGQGSYEQYF
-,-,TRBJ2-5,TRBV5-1,TGCGCCAGCAGCTTGCTCCTAGCACGAGAGACTCAGTACTTC,CASSLLLARETQYF
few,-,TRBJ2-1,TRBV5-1,TGCGCCAGCAGCACTTGGCAAGACAGGGAGCAGTTCTTC,CASSTWQDREQFF
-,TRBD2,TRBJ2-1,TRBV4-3,TGCGCCAGCAGCCAAGATAGGAGGCGCGGCGGGGGGGAGCAGTTCTTC,CASSQDRRRGGGEQFF
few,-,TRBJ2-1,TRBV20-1,TGCAGTGCTCCAAACAGGGAAGAGCAGTTCTTC,CSAPNREEQFF
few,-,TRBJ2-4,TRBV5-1,TGCGCCAGCGCCCAAACCGTCGGAGGACTAAGAAACATTCAGTACTTC,CASAQTVGGLRNIQYF
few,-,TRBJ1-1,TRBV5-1,TGCGCCAGCACTTCGTGGGGACCGAACACTGAAGCTTTCTTT,CASTSWGPNTEAFF
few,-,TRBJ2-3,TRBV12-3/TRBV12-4,TGTGCCAGCAGTTCGCGGGCCAAAACAGATACGCAGTATTTT,CASSSRAKTDTQYF
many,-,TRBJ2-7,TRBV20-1,TGCAGTGCTAGAGCCAGGTCCCCCTACGAGCAGTACTTC,CSARARSPYEQYF
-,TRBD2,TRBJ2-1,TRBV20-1,TGCAGTGCCAAACCTAGCGGGAGAATCAATGAGCAGTTCTTC,CSAKPSGRINEQFF
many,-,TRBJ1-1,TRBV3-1,TGTGCCAGCAGCCTTCCTTCAAGGAACACTGAAGCTTTCTTT,CASSLPSRNTEAFF
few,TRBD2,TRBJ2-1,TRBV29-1,TGCAGCGCGGGACTAGCGGGAGCCAATGAGCAGTTCTTC,CSAGLAGANEQFF
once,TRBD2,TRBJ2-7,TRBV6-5,TGTGCCAGCAGTACATCGACTAGCGGGGCCCACGAGCAGTACTTC,CASSTSTSGAHEQYF
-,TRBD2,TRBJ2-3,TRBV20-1,TGCAGTCCCAAGGGGAGGGGCTCAGATACGCAGTATTTT,CSPKGRGSDTQYF
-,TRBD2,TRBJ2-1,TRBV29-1,TGCAGCGTTGCCCTCCCAGGACTAGCGGGGCTGCAGTTCTTC,CSVALPGLAGLQFF
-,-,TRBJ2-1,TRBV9,TGTGCCAGCAGCGTAGGGGGACCCACCAATGAGCAGTTCTTC,CASSVGGPTNEQFF
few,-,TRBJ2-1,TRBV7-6,TGTGCCAGCAGCTTAGTGGGGACGGGACTGGAATACAATGAGCAGTTCTTC,CASSLVGTGLEYNEQFF
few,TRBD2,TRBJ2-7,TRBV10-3,TGTGCCATCAGTGGGGGTAGCGGGAGCTCCTACGAGCAGTACTTC,CAISGGSGSSYEQYF
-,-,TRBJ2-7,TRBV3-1,TGTGCCAGCAGACACACTGGTTACTACGAGCAGTACTTC,CASRHTGYYEQYF
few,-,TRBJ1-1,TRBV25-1,TGTGCCAGCAATTCTTACACTGAAGCTTTCTTT,CASNSYTEAFF
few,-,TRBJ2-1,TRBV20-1,TGCAGTGCCAGCATGGCTACCTACAATGAGCAGTTCTTC,CSASMATYNEQFF
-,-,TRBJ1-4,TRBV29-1,TGCAGCGTTCAAAGTGGTTTTAATGAAAAACTGTTTTTT,CSVQSGFNEKLFF
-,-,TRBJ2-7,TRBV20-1,TGCAGTGCCGACGCAGGGACGCTCCCTTCGGGGGAGCAGTACTTC,CSADAGTLPSGEQYF
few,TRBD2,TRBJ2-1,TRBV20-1,TGCAGTGCCGGACTAGCGGGAGGCTGGAACAATGAGCAGTTCTTC,CSAGLAGGWNNEQFF
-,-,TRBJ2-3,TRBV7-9,TGTGCCAGCAGCTACTCATCCGGGGGTTTAACAGATACGCAGTATTTT,CASSYSSGGLTDTQYF
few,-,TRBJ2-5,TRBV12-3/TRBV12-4,TGTGCCAGCACTTCGGGAGCGGAGACCCAGTACTTC,CASTSGAETQYF
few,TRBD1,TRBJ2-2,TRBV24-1,TGTGCCACCAGTGACGCGGGACAGGGGGCCACCGGGGAGCTGTTTTTT,CATSDAGQGATGELFF
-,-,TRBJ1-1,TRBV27,TGTGCCAGCAGTGAGACGGTCCCTAACACTGAAGCTTTCTTT,CASSETVPNTEAFF
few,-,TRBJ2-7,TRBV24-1,TGTGCCGCCGATTCGGCGAGCTCCTACGAGCAGTACTTC,CAADSASSYEQYF
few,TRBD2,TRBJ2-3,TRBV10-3,TGTGCCATCTTGAGCGGGAGGGCCAGGGATACGCAGTATTTT,CAILSGRARDTQYF
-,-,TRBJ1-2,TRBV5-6,TGTGCCAGCAGCCGGGCCGAGGGACTAGGCTACACCTTC,CASSRAEGLGYTF
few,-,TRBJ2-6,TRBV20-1,TGCAGTGCTAGGCAGTCTTCTGGGGCCAACGTCCTGACTTTC,CSARQSSGANVLTF
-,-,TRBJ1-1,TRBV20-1,TGCAGTGCTAGAAACGAAGCTTTCTTT,CSARNEAFF
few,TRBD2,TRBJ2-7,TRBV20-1,TGCAGTGCTAATTCACTAGCGGGAGGAGGGACCTACGAGCAGTACTTC,CSANSLAGGGTYEQYF
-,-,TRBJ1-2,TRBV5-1,TGCGCCAGCAGCTTCGAGTACAGGAGTAACTATGGCTACACCTTC,CASSFEYRSNYGYTF
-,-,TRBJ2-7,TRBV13,TGTGCCAGCAGCTCACTCAGAAACTTTTCCTACGAGCAGTACTTC,CASSSLRNFSYEQYF
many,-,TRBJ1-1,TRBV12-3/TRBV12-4,TGTGCCAGCAGTTTAACCCAAGGGACTGAAGCTTTCTTT,CASSLTQGTEAFF
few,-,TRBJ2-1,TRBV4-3,TGCGCCAGCAGCCCCCAAATGGGATATTGGGATGAGCAGTTCTTC,CASSPQMGYWDEQFF
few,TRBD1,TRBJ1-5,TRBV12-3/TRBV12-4,TGTGCCAGCAGTCCTTTCGGGACAGGGGATCAGCCCCAGCATTTT,CASSPFGTGDQPQHF
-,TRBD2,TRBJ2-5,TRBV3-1,TGTGCCAGCAAGTATAGCGGGAGATTAGAGACCCAGTACTTC,CASKYSGRLETQYF
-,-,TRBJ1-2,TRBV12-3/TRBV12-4,TGTGCCAGCAGTGAGGGGGGACGCCGGGGCTACACCTTC,CASSEGGRRGYTF
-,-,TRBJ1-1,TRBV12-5,TGTGCTAGTGGTTCAGGGCTTGAAGCTTTCTTT,CASGSGLEAFF
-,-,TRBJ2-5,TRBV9,TGTGCCAGCAGCGGACATCCTGGGGGCGTAGAGACCCAGTACTTC,CASSGHPGGVETQYF
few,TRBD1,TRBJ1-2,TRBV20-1,TGCAGCGCGGGGACAGGGGGCCCGAATGGCTACACCTTC,CSAGTGGPNGYTF
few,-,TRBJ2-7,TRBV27,TGTGCCAGCAGTCCGGAGGACGGGAGAGGAGTCTACGAGCAGTACTTC,CASSPEDGRGVYEQYF
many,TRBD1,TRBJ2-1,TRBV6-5,TGTGCCAGCAGTTCCGGACAGGGGGCTTTCAATGAGCAGTTCTTC,CASSSGQGAFNEQFF
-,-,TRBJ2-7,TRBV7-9,TGTGCCAGCAGCCGAGTGGCCCGGACCTACGAGCAGTACTTC,CASSRVARTYEQYF
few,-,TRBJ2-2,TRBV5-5,TGTGCCAGCAGCTTGTTAGGAGGGCCCATCGGGGAGCTGTTTTTT,CASSLLGGPIGELFF
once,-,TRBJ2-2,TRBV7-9,TGTGCCAGCAGCGTACCACAGGGAAGGGTCGGGGAGCTGTTTTTT,CASSVPQGRVGELFF
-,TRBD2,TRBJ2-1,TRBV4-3,TGCGCCAGCAGCCGCTCGCCCACCGGGACTAGTGATGAGCAGTTCTTC,CASSRSPTGTSDEQFF
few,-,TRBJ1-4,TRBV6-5,TGTGCCAGCAGTTACACCCGGGGGCGAGAAAAACTGTTTTTT,CASSYTRGREKLFF